Listed below are T cell receptor beta chains from one sample, sequenced in a study of T cells in tuberculosis. Sequencing used immunoSEQ multiplex PCR; TCRdb keeps in-frame clones, though not all of them. The table records approximately 59,000 clones, approximately 86% of them present only once. Sequenced sample: CD1b-GMM tetramer-negative cells sorted from PBMCs. Receptor source: an adult woman with latent tuberculosis. CDR3s include the opening cysteine and the closing phenylalanine or tryptophan. A D gene is named only where the DNA matches it firmly. Only some rows state a clone size, as once, few, many or a class for expanded clones.

J | size | D | V | CDR3 | DNA
TRBJ1-5 | - | - | TRBV5-5 | CASSLEGKVQPQHF | TGTGCCAGCAGCTTGGAGGGGAAGGTTCAGCCCCAGCATTTT
TRBJ2-7 | - | - | TRBV5-1 | CASSDSYEQYF | TGCGCCAGCAGTGACAGCTACGAGCAGTACTTC
TRBJ1-1 | - | - | TRBV11-2 | CASSLYRTTEAFF | TGTGCCAGCAGCTTGTACAGGACAACTGAAGCTTTCTTT
TRBJ2-7 | - | TRBD2 | TRBV23-1 | CASSPRTPSGEYEQYF | TGCGCCAGCAGTCCCCGAACCCCTAGCGGGGAATACGAGCAGTACTTC
TRBJ2-7 | - | - | TRBV7-8 | CASSLGAGGGVYEQYF | TGTGCCAGCAGCTTAGGGGCGGGCGGCGGGGTCTACGAGCAGTACTTC
TRBJ1-1 | few | - | TRBV19 | CASSIKWETEAFF | TGTGCCAGTAGTATAAAGTGGGAGACTGAAGCTTTCTTT
TRBJ2-7 | - | - | TRBV28 | CASSLPTSRLTTEQYF | TGTGCCAGCAGTTTACCTACCTCTCGACTGACTACGGAGCAGTACTTC
TRBJ1-3 | - | - | TRBV4-3 | CASSQDLAASGNTIYF | TGCGCCAGCAGCCAAGACCTCGCGGCCTCTGGAAACACCATATATTTT
TRBJ1-2 | - | - | TRBV7-2 | CASSQFGGRANYGYTF | TGTGCCAGCAGCCAATTCGGGGGTAGGGCTAACTATGGCTACACCTTC
TRBJ1-1 | - | - | TRBV6-1 | CASRSNLGQNTEAFF | TGTGCCAGCAGATCAAATTTAGGACAGAACACTGAAGCTTTCTTT
TRBJ2-2 | - | - | TRBV4-3 | CASSQDRNTGELFF | TGCGCCAGCAGCCAAGATCGGAACACCGGGGAGCTGTTTTTT
TRBJ2-1 | - | TRBD2 | TRBV29-1 | CSVVSGAEFF | TGCAGCGTTGTTAGCGGGGCGGAGTTCTTC
TRBJ2-5 | once | TRBD1 | TRBV7-2 | CASSPDRGRETQYF | TGTGCCAGCAGCCCGGACAGGGGGCGAGAGACCCAGTACTTC
TRBJ2-7 | - | TRBD1 | TRBV7-8 | CASSLVGQGTTYEQYF | TGTGCCAGCAGCTTAGTGGGACAGGGAACTACCTACGAGCAGTACTTC
TRBJ1-5 | - | - | TRBV30 | CAWNEGSNQPQHF | TGTGCCTGGAATGAGGGAAGCAATCAGCCCCAGCATTTT
TRBJ1-1 | - | - | TRBV11-2 | CASSLDPGLPTEAFF | TGTGCCAGCAGCTTAGACCCAGGACTACCCACTGAAGCTTTCTTT
TRBJ2-7 | - | - | TRBV19 | CASSIGDFSYEQYF | TGTGCCAGTAGTATTGGAGATTTCTCCTACGAGCAGTACTTC
TRBJ2-5 | - | TRBD2 | TRBV5-6 | CASSLFSGRALQETQYF | TGTGCCAGCAGCTTGTTTAGCGGGAGGGCCTTACAAGAGACCCAGTACTTC
TRBJ2-7 | - | - | TRBV4-2 | CASSQASASEGYEQYF | TGTGCCAGCAGCCAAGCGTCCGCCAGCGAGGGCTACGAGCAGTACTTC
TRBJ2-5 | - | - | TRBV5-1 | CASSLEAGAQETQYF | TGCGCCAGCAGCTTGGAGGCGGGGGCTCAAGAGACCCAGTACTTC
TRBJ2-3 | - | TRBD1 | TRBV29-1 | CSVDSKKGATDTQYF | TGCAGCGTTGACTCAAAAAAGGGGGCTACAGATACGCAGTATTTT
TRBJ1-5 | - | - | TRBV15 | CATSRANQPQHF | TGTGCCACCAGCAGAGCGAATCAGCCCCAGCATTTT
TRBJ2-7 | - | TRBD1 | TRBV28 | CASTLPLKGQGALYEQYF | TGTGCCAGCACCTTGCCGTTAAAAGGACAGGGGGCGTTGTACGAGCAGTACTTC
TRBJ2-5 | - | TRBD2 | TRBV29-1 | CSVEYRGGRLLQETQYF | TGCAGCGTTGAATACCGGGGCGGGAGACTACTCCAAGAGACCCAGTACTTC
TRBJ2-7 | few | TRBD1 | TRBV7-2 | CASSRGQGSSYEQYF | TGTGCCAGCAGTCGAGGACAGGGAAGCTCCTACGAGCAGTACTTC
TRBJ1-3 | - | TRBD1 | TRBV5-6 | CASSLASQGAPGNTIYF | TGTGCCAGCAGCTTGGCCTCACAGGGGGCGCCTGGAAACACCATATATTTT
TRBJ2-7 | - | - | TRBV19 | CASSAQGAANYEQYF | TGTGCCAGTAGTGCGCAGGGTGCGGCAAACTACGAGCAGTACTTC
TRBJ2-7 | - | TRBD1 | TRBV15 | CATSRGAGTGIYEQYF | TGTGCCACCAGCAGAGGGGCCGGGACAGGTATCTACGAGCAGTACTTC
TRBJ2-1 | - | - | TRBV2 | CASQGAGGGNEQFF | TGTGCCAGCCAGGGGGCGGGAGGGGGCAATGAGCAGTTCTTC
TRBJ1-2 | - | - | TRBV7-2 | CASFDRTVYGYTF | TGTGCCAGCTTCGACAGGACAGTATATGGCTACACCTTC
TRBJ1-2 | - | - | TRBV7-2 | CASSDTPGLFVYGYTF | TGTGCCAGCAGCGATACCCCGGGACTCTTCGTCTATGGCTACACCTTC
TRBJ2-1 | - | - | TRBV5-4 | CASSLAPGTSWHEQFF | TGTGCCAGCAGCTTGGCCCCCGGAACTAGCTGGCATGAGCAGTTCTTC
TRBJ2-7 | - | - | TRBV28 | CASSLLGYEQYF | TGTGCCAGCAGCCTTCTCGGTTACGAGCAGTACTTC
TRBJ2-2 | - | TRBD1 | TRBV7-6 | CASRRTGSDTGELFF | TGTGCCAGCAGGCGGACAGGGTCGGACACCGGGGAGCTGTTTTTT
TRBJ1-2 | - | TRBD1 | TRBV9 | CASSGVDRYGYTF | TGTGCCAGCAGCGGAGTGGACAGGTATGGCTACACCTTC
TRBJ2-7 | - | TRBD2 | TRBV15 | CATSRGLAGGPREQYF | TGTGCCACCAGCAGGGGCCTAGCGGGAGGGCCACGCGAGCAGTACTTC
TRBJ2-7 | - | - | TRBV5-4 | CASSLHPGREQYF | TGTGCCAGCAGCTTGCACCCAGGGCGTGAGCAGTACTTC
TRBJ2-6 | - | - | TRBV7-2 | CASSYYRSGANVLTF | TGTGCCAGCAGCTATTACAGGTCCGGGGCCAACGTCCTGACTTTC
TRBJ1-1 | - | - | TRBV19 | CASRASPGHTNTEAFF | TGTGCCAGTAGGGCCTCGCCGGGACACACGAACACTGAAGCTTTCTTT
TRBJ2-1 | - | - | TRBV2 | CASGRTLYNEQFF | TGTGCCAGCGGGAGGACCCTCTACAATGAGCAGTTCTTC
TRBJ2-7 | - | - | TRBV6-5 | CASSYGANYEQYF | TGTGCCAGCAGTTACGGGGCAAACTACGAGCAGTACTTC
TRBJ2-7 | - | TRBD1 | TRBV4-3 | CASSQDSRTGSYEQYF | TGCGCCAGCAGCCAAGATAGTAGGACAGGTTCCTACGAGCAGTACTTC
TRBJ1-1 | - | - | TRBV18 | CASSPLDSNTEAFF | TGTGCCAGCTCACCGTTAGATTCGAACACTGAAGCTTTCTTT
TRBJ2-7 | - | TRBD1 | TRBV19 | CASSIGQGADEQYF | TGTGCCAGTAGTATAGGACAGGGGGCCGACGAGCAGTACTTC
TRBJ2-3 | - | - | TRBV28 | CASRGDTQYF | TGTGCCAGCCGAGGAGATACGCAGTATTTT
TRBJ2-7 | - | TRBD1 | TRBV7-6 | CASSDGTGIYEQYF | TGTGCCAGCAGCGACGGGACAGGGATCTACGAGCAGTACTTC
TRBJ2-2 | - | - | TRBV4-1 | CASSPKLVIDSTGELFF | TGCGCCAGCAGCCCGAAGCTGGTGATAGACTCCACCGGGGAGCTGTTTTTT
TRBJ2-4 | - | TRBD1 | TRBV19 | CASSRQGENIQYF | TGTGCCAGTAGTAGACAGGGGGAAAACATTCAGTACTTC
TRBJ1-2 | - | TRBD1 | TRBV6-1 | CASGTGGNYGYTF | TGTGCCAGCGGGACAGGGGGGAACTATGGCTACACCTTC
TRBJ2-2 | - | TRBD2 | TRBV28 | CASSFGTSARIGELFF | TGTGCCAGCAGTTTTGGGACTAGCGCCCGAATTGGGGAGCTGTTTTTT
TRBJ2-7 | - | TRBD1 | TRBV5-1 | CASSSYGGQGYEQYF | TGCGCCAGCAGCTCTTACGGGGGACAGGGCTACGAGCAGTACTTC